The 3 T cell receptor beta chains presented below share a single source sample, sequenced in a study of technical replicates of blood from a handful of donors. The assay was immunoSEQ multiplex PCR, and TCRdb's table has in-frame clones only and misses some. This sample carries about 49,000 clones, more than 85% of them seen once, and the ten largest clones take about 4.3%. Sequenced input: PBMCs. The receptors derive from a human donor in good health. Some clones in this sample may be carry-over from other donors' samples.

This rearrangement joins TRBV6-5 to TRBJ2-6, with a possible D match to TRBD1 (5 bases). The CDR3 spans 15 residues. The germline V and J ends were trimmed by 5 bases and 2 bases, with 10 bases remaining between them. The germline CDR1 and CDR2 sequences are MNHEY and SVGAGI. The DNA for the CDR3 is TGTGCCAGCAGTGCCCTAGGGGCTGGGGCCAACGTCCTGACTTTC. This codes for CASSALGAGANVLTF.

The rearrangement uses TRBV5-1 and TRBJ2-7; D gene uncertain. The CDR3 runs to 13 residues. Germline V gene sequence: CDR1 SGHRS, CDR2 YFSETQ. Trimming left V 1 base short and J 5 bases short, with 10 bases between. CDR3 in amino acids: CASSLLSSHEQYF. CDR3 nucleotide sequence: TGCGCCAGCAGCTTGCTTAGCTCTCACGAGCAGTACTTC.

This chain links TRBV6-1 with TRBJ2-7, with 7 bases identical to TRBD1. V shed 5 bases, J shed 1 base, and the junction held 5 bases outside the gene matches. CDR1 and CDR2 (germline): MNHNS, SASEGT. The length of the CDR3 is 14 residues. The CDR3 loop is CASSQGQSSYEQYF. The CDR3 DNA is TGTGCCAGCAGTCAGGGACAGTCGTCCTACGAGCAGTACTTC.